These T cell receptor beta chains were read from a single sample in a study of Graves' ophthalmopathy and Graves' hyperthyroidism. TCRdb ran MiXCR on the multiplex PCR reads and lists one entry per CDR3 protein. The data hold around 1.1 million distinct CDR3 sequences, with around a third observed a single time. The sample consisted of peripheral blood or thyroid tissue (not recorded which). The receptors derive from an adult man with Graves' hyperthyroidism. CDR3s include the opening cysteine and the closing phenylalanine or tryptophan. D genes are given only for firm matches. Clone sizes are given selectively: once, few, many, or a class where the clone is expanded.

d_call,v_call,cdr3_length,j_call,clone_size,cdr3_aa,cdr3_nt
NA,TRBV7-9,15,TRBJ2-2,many,CASSLQAWNTGELFF,TGTGCCAGCAGCTTGCAAGCGTGGAACACCGGGGAGCTGTTTTTT
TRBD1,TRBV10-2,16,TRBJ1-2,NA,CASSEPDRGLDYGYTF,TGCGCCAGCAGTGAGCCGGACAGGGGCTTGGACTATGGCTACACCTTC
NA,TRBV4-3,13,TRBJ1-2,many,CASSQSQGDGYTF,TGCGCCAGCAGCCAATCACAGGGAGATGGCTACACCTTC
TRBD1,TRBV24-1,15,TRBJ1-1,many,CATSDSGQGHVEAFF,TGTGCCACCAGTGATTCTGGACAGGGACACGTTGAAGCTTTCTTT
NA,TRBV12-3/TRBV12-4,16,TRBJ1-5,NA,CASSPERAGLGQPQHF,TGTGCCAGCAGTCCAGAAAGAGCAGGGCTAGGGCAGCCCCAGCATTTT
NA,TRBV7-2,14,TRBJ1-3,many,CASSLDNPGNTIYF,TGTGCCAGCAGCCTGGACAATCCTGGAAACACCATATATTTT
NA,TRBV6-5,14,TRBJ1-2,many,CASRSLQANYGYTF,TGTGCCAGCAGATCACTACAGGCTAACTATGGCTACACCTTC
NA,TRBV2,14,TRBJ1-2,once,CASRDPPGYYGYTF,TGTGCCAGCAGAGATCCCCCAGGATACTATGGCTACACCTTC
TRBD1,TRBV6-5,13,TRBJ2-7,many,CASTTGQDYEQYF,TGTGCCAGCACTACGGGACAGGACTACGAGCAGTACTTC
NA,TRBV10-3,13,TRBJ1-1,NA,CAWTRQMNTEAFF,TGTGCCTGGACTAGGCAGATGAACACTGAAGCTTTCTTT
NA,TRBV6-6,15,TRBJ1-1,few,CASSYAGLTTTEAFF,TGTGCCAGCAGTTACGCGGGACTAACAACCACTGAAGCTTTCTTT
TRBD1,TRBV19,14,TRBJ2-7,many,CASSMTGYNLEQYF,TGTGCCAGTAGCATGACAGGGTATAATCTCGAGCAGTACTTC
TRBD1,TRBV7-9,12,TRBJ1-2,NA,CASRQGALGYTF,TGTGCCAGCAGACAGGGGGCGCTTGGCTACACCTTC
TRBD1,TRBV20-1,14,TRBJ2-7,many,CSASIPGQGREQYF,TGCAGTGCTAGCATCCCGGGACAGGGCCGCGAGCAGTACTTC
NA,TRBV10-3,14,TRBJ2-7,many,CAISGGTVPYEQYF,TGTGCCATCAGCGGGGGGACAGTTCCCTACGAGCAGTACTTC
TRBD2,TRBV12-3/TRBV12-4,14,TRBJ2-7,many,CASMSGLVLHEQYF,TGTGCCAGCATGTCGGGACTAGTCCTCCACGAGCAGTACTTC
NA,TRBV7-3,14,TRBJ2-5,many,CASSLNGVQETQYF,TGTGCCAGCAGCTTAAATGGGGTTCAAGAGACCCAGTACTTC
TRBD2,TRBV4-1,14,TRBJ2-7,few,CASSPRGGPTTQYF,TGCGCCAGCAGCCCGCGGGGGGGTCCTACGACGCAGTACTTC
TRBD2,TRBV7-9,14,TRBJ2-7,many,CASSLAWTSGEQYF,TGTGCCAGCAGCTTAGCCTGGACTAGCGGCGAGCAGTACTTC
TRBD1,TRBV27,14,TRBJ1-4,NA,CASSLLGQREKLFF,TGTGCCAGCAGTTTACTGGGACAGCGTGAAAAACTGTTTTTT
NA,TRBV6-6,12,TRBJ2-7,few,CAHATGDYEQYF,TGTGCCCACGCCACAGGTGACTACGAGCAGTACTTC
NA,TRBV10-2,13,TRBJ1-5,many,CASSAGLSQPQHF,TGCGCCAGCAGTGCTGGGCTGTCGCAGCCCCAGCATTTT
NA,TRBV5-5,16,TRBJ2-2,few,CASSFQPGVNTGELFF,TGTGCCAGCAGCTTTCAGCCGGGGGTTAACACCGGGGAGCTGTTTTTT
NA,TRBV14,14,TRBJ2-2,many,CASSQARNTGELFF,TGTGCCAGCAGCCAGGCCAGGAACACCGGGGAGCTGTTTTTT
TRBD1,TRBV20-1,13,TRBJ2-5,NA,CSAKDRGRETQYF,TGCAGTGCCAAAGACAGGGGGAGGGAGACCCAGTACTTC
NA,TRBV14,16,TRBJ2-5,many,CASSPRDLKVLETQYF,TGTGCCAGCAGCCCCAGGGACTTGAAGGTTTTGGAGACCCAGTACTTC
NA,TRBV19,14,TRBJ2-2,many,CASSIIRSTGELFF,TGTGCCAGTAGTATCATACGAAGCACCGGGGAGCTGTTTTTT
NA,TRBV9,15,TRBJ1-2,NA,CASTQAPNILYGYTF,TGTGCCAGCACCCAGGCCCCTAACATCCTCTATGGCTACACCTTC
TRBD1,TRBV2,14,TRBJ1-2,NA,CASRGQSVGDGYTF,TGTGCCAGCAGGGGACAGTCGGTTGGCGATGGCTACACCTTC
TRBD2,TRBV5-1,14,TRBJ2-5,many,CASSLASGQETQYF,TGTGCCAGTAGTTTGGCTAGCGGACAAGAGACCCAGTACTTC
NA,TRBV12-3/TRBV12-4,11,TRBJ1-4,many,CASSRRGFLFF,TGTGCCAGCAGTCGCAGGGGTTTCCTGTTTTTT
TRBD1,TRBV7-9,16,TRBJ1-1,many,CASSLGDRLHHTEAFF,TGTGCCAGCAGCTTGGGGGACAGGTTACATCACACTGAAGCTTTCTTT
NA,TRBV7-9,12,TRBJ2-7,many,CASSLPQTSQYF,TGTGCCAGCAGCTTACCCCAGACATCCCAGTACTTC